A single sample is the source of the 17 T cell receptor beta chains below, sequenced in a study of blood T cell repertoires in COVID-19. Assay: immunoSEQ multiplex PCR; the TCRdb copy retains only in-frame clones and omits some. The repertoire holds over 45,000 clones, about nine tenths seen once, with over 5% in the top ten. The material sequenced was peripheral blood. The source of these receptors is a man aged 50 or older with active COVID-19.

The V and J genes are TRBV9 and TRBJ1-3, with 8 bases that match TRBD1. The CDR3 is 19 amino acids. V shed 0 bases, J shed 0 bases, and the junction held 11 bases outside the gene matches. The germline V gene has CDR1 SGDLS and CDR2 YYNGEE. CDR3 sequence: CASSVATGQGLDSGNTIYF. The DNA for the CDR3 is TGTGCCAGCAGCGTAGCTACAGGACAGGGTTTAGACTCTGGAAACACCATATATTTT.

This clone was found many times. The V and J genes are TRBV29-1 and TRBJ2-7, with D unresolved. The CDR3 totals 11 residues. The germline V gene has CDR1 SQVTM and CDR2 ANQGSEA. Trimming removed 7 bases at V and 6 bases at J, with 13 bases between. The CDR3 loop is CSATVLGEQYF. CDR3 nucleotides: TGCAGCGCCACAGTCCTGGGCGAGCAGTACTTC.

CDR3 amino acids: CASSWGFGGADTQYF. Written as DNA, the CDR3 is TGTGCCAGCAGTTGGGGGTTCGGGGGGGCAGATACGCAGTATTTT. V is TRBV6-2 or TRBV6-3 and J is TRBJ2-3; TRBD2 matches at 8 bases. The germline V gene encodes CDR1 MNHEY and CDR2 SVGEGT. With V trimmed by 4 bases and J by 4 bases, 7 bases remained unmatched. CDR3 length equals 15 residues.

The chain combines TRBV24-1 with TRBJ2-1; no reliable D call. Germline loops: CDR1 KGHDR, CDR2 SFDVKD. V gave up 3 bases and J gave up 10 bases, with 9 bases separating them. This CDR3 region has 12 residues. This CDR3 reads CATSDRLGEQFF. The DNA for the CDR3 is TGTGCCACCAGTGATCGCCTCGGGGAGCAGTTCTTC.

This rearrangement joins TRBV5-1 to TRBJ2-7; a weak D match, TRBD1 (6 bases). Looked up from germline, CDR1 is SGHRS and CDR2 is YFSETQ. CDR3 length: 15 amino acids. The V end lost 3 bases, the J end lost 4 bases, and 17 bases lay between the germline ends. The CDR3, as DNA: TGCGCCAGCAGCTCAAACAGCGCCAGGGGTTACGAGCAGTACTTC. Residues: CASSSNSARGYEQYF.

This sequence joins TRBV5-1 and TRBJ2-7, with D unclear. The ends were cut back, 2 bases at V and 5 bases at J, with 14 bases in the middle. Per germline, CDR1 SGHRS and CDR2 YFSETQ. This CDR3 comprises 14 residues. The CDR3 DNA reads TGCGCCAGCAGCTTTGTCAACCCGCGAGACGAGCAGTACTTC. Translated, it gives CASSFVNPRDEQYF.

The rearrangement links TRBV7-9 to TRBJ2-3; D gene uncertain. V was shortened by 5 bases and J by 2 bases, with 20 bases between the two germline ends. Looked up from germline, CDR1 is SEHNR and CDR2 is FQNEAQ (reference sequence). This CDR3 spans 17 amino acids. DNA for the CDR3: TGTGCCAGCAGCCCCCCGGTTTACAGAGAGTTCACAGATACGCAGTATTTT. Translating it yields CASSPPVYREFTDTQYF.

The rearrangement joins TRBV6-5 to TRBJ2-1; 9 bases line up with TRBD1. The CDR3 runs 14 residues. Losses at the gene ends were 2 bases for V and 8 bases for J; bases not matched to a gene: 4. The V gene's germline CDR1 is MNHEY and CDR2 SVGAGI. The CDR3 is CASSYVGQGDEQFF. DNA of the CDR3: TGTGCCAGCAGTTACGTGGGACAGGGTGATGAGCAGTTCTTC.

V gene TRBV5-1 combines with J gene TRBJ2-7, with a weak D call TRBD1 (5 bases). With 5 bases removed from V and 2 bases from J, the gap between germline ends came to 17 bases. The CDR3 extends over 15 amino acids. Germline V gives CDR1 SGHRS, CDR2 YFSETQ. This CDR3 reads CASRLGQTSTYEQYF. The CDR3 DNA reads TGCGCCAGCAGACTGGGGCAGACGAGCACCTACGAGCAGTACTTC.

The chain combines TRBV20-1 with TRBJ1-2, with D uncertain. The CDR3 totals 11 residues. The V end lost 6 bases, the J end lost 3 bases, and 8 bases lay between the germline ends. CDR1 is DFQATT, CDR2 SNEGSKA, per germline (reference sequence). The CDR3 nucleotides read TGCAGTGCGAAACGGGACTATGGCTACACCTTC. Translation gives CSAKRDYGYTF.

The V and J genes are TRBV15 and TRBJ1-5, with 8 nucleotides matching TRBD1. The CDR3 is 13 residues long. V was clipped by 3 bases and J by 11 bases; unmatched bases: 6. The V gene's germline CDR1 is LNHNV and CDR2 YYDKDF (reference sequence). The CDR3: CATSRDRVESQHF. CDR3 nucleotides: TGTGCCACCAGCAGGGACAGGGTCGAATCCCAGCATTTT.

The chain recombines TRBV5-1 with TRBJ2-3, with a possible D match to TRBD1 (6 bases). The V end was cut by 4 bases, the J end by 2 bases, with 11 bases between. Germline V lookup: CDR1 SGHRS, CDR2 YFSETQ. The CDR3 length is 14 residues. Here the CDR3 DNA reads TGCGCCAGCAGCCCCCGGGACAACACAGATACGCAGTATTTT. Translation: CASSPRDNTDTQYF.

This chain uses TRBV11-3 with TRBJ2-5; 9 nucleotides align to TRBD1. The CDR3 consists of 17 residues. With 5 bases clipped from V and 5 bases from J, the junction kept 15 bases outside the gene matches. Germline V gene lookup returns CDR1 SGHNT and CDR2 YENEEA. Here the CDR3 DNA reads TGTGCCAGCAGCCGCCGGGGACAGGGAGGGGGCCAGGAGACCCAGTACTTC. Its protein is CASSRRGQGGGQETQYF.

This sequence joins TRBV4-3 and TRBJ2-1; D is ambiguous. The ends were cut back, 0 bases at V and 1 base at J, with 7 bases in the middle. Germline V gives CDR1 LGHNA, CDR2 YSLEER. The CDR3 is 15 amino acids. In DNA form, the CDR3 reads TGCGCCAGCAGCCAAGATCCGCGTTCCTACAATGAGCAGTTCTTC. Translation gives CASSQDPRSYNEQFF.

The chain combines TRBV15 with TRBJ2-7, with a possible D match to TRBD1 (6 bases). The CDR3 totals 15 residues. Germline CDR1 reads LNHNV; CDR2 reads YYDKDF (reference sequence). V was clipped by 5 bases and J by 2 bases, with 16 bases between them. CDR3 sequence (DNA): TGTGCCACCAGCGTAAACAGGGCCTATACCTACGAGCAGTACTTC. Its translation: CATSVNRAYTYEQYF. Supplemented by reference TRBV15 and TRBJ2-7, the full variable domain reads DAMVIQNPRYQVTQFGKPVTLSCSQTLNHNVMYWYQQKSSQAPKLLFHYYDKDFNNEADTPDNFQSRRPNTSFCFLDIRSPGLGDTAMYLCATSVNRAYTYEQYFGPGTRLTVT.

The chain joins TRBV2 to TRBJ2-6, with TRBD1 matching over 11 bases. Germline-derived CDR1 and CDR2 are SNHLY and FYNNEI. The V gene end was trimmed by 7 bases and the J gene end by 1 base; junction bases not matched to a gene: 6. CDR3 size: 17 residues. CDR3 sequence reads: CASTRTGGASGANVLTF. The CDR3 nucleotides are TGTGCCAGCACCCGGACAGGGGGCGCGTCTGGGGCCAACGTCCTGACTTTC.

CDR3 coding DNA: TGTGCCAGCAGCGATTCCCCTCAGGGGCTACTGTACTTC. Amino acid sequence: CASSDSPQGLLYF. The rearrangement links TRBV2 to TRBJ2-7; a possible D gene is TRBD1 (6 bases). The V end lost 6 bases, the J end lost 12 bases, and 21 bases lay between the germline ends. The germline V gene encodes CDR1 SNHLY and CDR2 FYNNEI. This CDR3 has 13 residues.